Each of the 24 T cell receptor beta chains below was sequenced from the same sample in a study of OX40 agonist ivuxolimab in advanced cancers. Generated by immunoSEQ multiplex PCR, the TCRdb table keeps only in-frame clones and is missing some. The sample includes 45,000 to 60,000 clones, 75% to 90% of them seen just once. Sequencing was performed on CD4+ or CD8+ T cells sorted from blood, taken in a trial of the OX40 agonist ivuxolimab. Receptors were obtained from an adult with an advanced solid tumor such as melanoma, head and neck, liver or kidney cancer.

This chain joins TRBV5-8 and TRBJ2-3, with D possibly TRBD2 on 5 matching bases. Trimming stripped 3 bases from V and 0 bases from J, with 8 bases between. The CDR3 length is 14 residues. Per the germline V gene, CDR1 is SGHTS and CDR2 is YDEGEE. Here the CDR3 reads CASSSRGSTDTQYF. The DNA for the CDR3 is TGTGCCAGCAGCTCTCGGGGTAGCACAGATACGCAGTATTTT. Combining the CDR3 with reference TRBV5-8 and TRBJ2-3 gives the whole variable domain EAGVTQSPTHLIKTRGQQATLRCSPISGHTSVYWYQQALGLGLQFLLWYDEGEERNRGNFPPRFSGRQFPNYSSELNVNALELEDSALYLCASSSRGSTDTQYFGPGTRLTVL.

The genes are TRBV7-9 and TRBJ2-3, with 7 bases identical to TRBD1. Germline CDR1 SEHNR, CDR2 FQNEAQ (reference sequence). Trimming at V came to 11 bases and at J to 5 bases, leaving 4 bases not matched to a gene. This CDR3 region has 11 residues. CDR3 DNA sequence: TGTGCCGCTACAGGGGAAGATACGCAGTATTTT. Protein: CAATGEDTQYF.

A few counts support this clone. Here the CDR3 DNA reads TGCGCCAGCAGCTTGGGGGGAGGGGAAGAGCAGTACTTC. Translation gives CASSLGGGEEQYF. V and J are TRBV5-1 and TRBJ2-7, with 7 bases fitting TRBD2. The CDR3 length is 13 residues. Germline V CDR1 and CDR2: SGHRS, YFSETQ. V dropped 0 bases and J dropped 7; count of bases not matched to a gene: 4.

A single count supports this clone. The chain links TRBV5-4 to TRBJ2-2; 9 bases are shared with TRBD1. This CDR3 is built from 18 residues. Trimming removed 0 bases from V and 2 bases from J; junction bases left unmatched: 8. CDR1 SGHNT and CDR2 YYREEE come from the germline V gene (reference sequence). This chain's CDR3 is CASSLAGTGTLNTGELFF. Written as DNA, the CDR3 is TGTGCCAGCAGCTTGGCGGGGACAGGGACTCTAAACACCGGGGAGCTGTTTTTT. Filled out from reference TRBV5-4 and TRBJ2-2, the complete variable domain reads ETGVTQSPTHLIKTRGQQVTLRCSSQSGHNTVSWYQQALGQGPQFIFQYYREEENGRGNFPPRFSGLQFPNYSSELNVNALELDDSALYLCASSLAGTGTLNTGELFFGEGSRLTVL.

This clone was counted a single time. V and J are TRBV5-1 and TRBJ2-5; 10 bases match TRBD1. Germline values: CDR1 SGHRS, CDR2 YFSETQ. V trimming: 0 bases; J trimming: 5 bases; junction bases outside the gene matches: 7. This CDR3 spans 16 amino acids. The CDR3 loop reads CASSLGQGAVQETQYF. CDR3 in DNA: TGCGCCAGCAGCTTGGGACAGGGGGCAGTCCAGGAGACCCAGTACTTC.

The chain joins TRBV7-9 to TRBJ1-2; 9 positions match TRBD1. The CDR3 is made up of 14 amino acids. The trim removed 7 bases at V and 10 bases at J, leaving 13 bases unmatched. Germline V gene sequence: CDR1 SEHNR, CDR2 FQNEAQ (reference sequence). The CDR3 DNA is TGTGCCAGCAACGCAGCCCGGGACAGGGTGTCCTACACCTTC. The encoded protein is CASNAARDRVSYTF.

V is TRBV7-2 and J is TRBJ2-5; 8 nucleotides match TRBD2. This CDR3 region has 16 residues. The germline V gene has CDR1 SGHTA and CDR2 FQGNSA. V was clipped by 4 bases and J by 5 bases; unmatched bases: 12. The CDR3 DNA is TGTGCCAGCAGCTCCCCCGATGGCGGGGGGAGGGAGACCCAGTACTTC. As protein: CASSSPDGGGRETQYF.

This chain connects TRBV5-4 to TRBJ1-2; 8 positions agree with TRBD1. The CDR3 covers 15 residues. The V segment lost 4 bases and the J segment 6 bases; nucleotides outside the gene matches: 11. CDR1 SGHNT and CDR2 YYREEE come from the germline V gene (reference sequence). In nucleotides, the CDR3 is TGTGCCAGCAGCGGAATGTCCCAGGGGGCTGATGGCTACACCTTC. It codes for CASSGMSQGADGYTF. The whole variable domain, remainder taken from reference TRBV5-4 and TRBJ1-2, is ETGVTQSPTHLIKTRGQQVTLRCSSQSGHNTVSWYQQALGQGPQFIFQYYREEENGRGNFPPRFSGLQFPNYSSELNVNALELDDSALYLCASSGMSQGADGYTFGSGTRLTVV.

V usage is TRBV12-5 and J usage is TRBJ2-5; TRBD2 is a possible D gene (5 bases). Germline V gene data show CDR1 as LGHNT and CDR2 as FRNRAP. V was shortened by 2 bases and J by 1 base, with 8 bases between the two germline ends. This CDR3 contains 14 residues. CDR3 bases: TGTGCTAGTGGTTTGAGCGGCAGCCAAGAGACCCAGTACTTC. Its translation: CASGLSGSQETQYF.

The V call is TRBV27, the J call TRBJ2-2; tentatively, D is TRBD2 (6 bases). CDR3 size: 16 residues. The germline V and J ends were trimmed by 5 bases and 5 bases, with 18 bases remaining between them. Germline V lookup: CDR1 MNHEY, CDR2 SMNVEV (reference sequence). The DNA of the CDR3 is TGTGCCAGCAGTCTCCTCGGGACTGGGGGGACCGGGGAGCTGTTTTTT. This codes for CASSLLGTGGTGELFF.

This rearrangement joins TRBV6-1 to TRBJ1-5; possible D gene TRBD1, 5 bases. Germline CDR1 MNHNS, CDR2 SASEGT. Trimming took 4 bases from V and 2 from J, leaving 12 bases between them. The CDR3 consists of 15 residues. CDR3 residues: CASSGQVGGNQPQHF. CDR3 DNA sequence: TGTGCCAGCAGTGGGCAGGTGGGGGGCAATCAGCCCCAGCATTTT.

The chain employs TRBV7-3 and TRBJ1-1; D remains ambiguous. The length of the CDR3 is 13 residues. Germline V gene lookup returns CDR1 SGHTA and CDR2 FQGTGA. The ends were cut back, 5 bases at V and 1 base at J, with 8 bases in the middle. CDR3 coding DNA: TGTGCCAGCAGCCCTGACCCGAACACTGAAGCTTTCTTT. It is translated as CASSPDPNTEAFF.

This chain links TRBV5-1 with TRBJ1-1; 8 nucleotides agree with TRBD1. Germline V gene lookup returns CDR1 SGHRS and CDR2 YFSETQ. V trimming: 4 bases; J trimming: 1 base; junction bases outside the gene matches: 6. CDR3 length: 15 residues. The CDR3 is CASSQRTGRNTEAFF. CDR3 sequence (DNA): TGCGCCAGCAGCCAACGGACAGGGAGGAACACTGAAGCTTTCTTT.

The chain recombines TRBV21-1 with TRBJ2-1; no check of the table's D call, TRBD1, against the DNA was made. TRBV21-1 is a pseudogene locus. This CDR3 has 16 residues. CDR3 loop: CASSKALDRDKNEQFF. The CDR3 DNA reads TGTGCCAGCAGCAAAGCGCTGGACAGGGACAAGAATGAGCAGTTCTTC.

The chain employs TRBV7-3 and TRBJ2-1; 13 nucleotides match TRBD2. Germline CDR1 SGHTA, CDR2 FQGTGA. The CDR3 runs 15 residues. With V trimmed by 5 bases and J by 7 bases, 5 bases remained unmatched. CDR3 sequence reads: CASSPRTSGSNEQFF. The CDR3 nucleotides are TGTGCCAGCAGCCCGAGGACTAGCGGGAGTAATGAGCAGTTCTTC.

This clone has a single count. The CDR3 bases are TGTGCCAGTACGAGGGGGAGGTTGAGCACAGATACGCAGTATTTT. Translated, it gives CASTRGRLSTDTQYF. The rearrangement uses TRBV19 and TRBJ2-3; D may correspond to TRBD1 or TRBD2 (6 bases each). This CDR3 has 15 residues. Germline V lookup: CDR1 LNHDA, CDR2 SQIVND (reference sequence). Trimming shortened V by 7 bases and J by 0 bases, and 14 bases separated the two germline ends. Drawing the rest from reference TRBV19 and TRBJ2-3, the complete variable domain is DGGITQSPKYLFRKEGQNVTLSCEQNLNHDAMYWYRQDPGQGLRLIYYSQIVNDFQKGDIAEGYSVSREKKESFPLTVTSAQKNPTAFYLCASTRGRLSTDTQYFGPGTRLTVL.

V and J are TRBV19 and TRBJ2-7, with 8 bases that match TRBD1. The CDR3 spans 16 residues. V gave up 2 bases and J gave up 5 bases; unmatched junction bases: 11. In germline, CDR1 is LNHDA, CDR2 SQIVND (reference sequence). The CDR3 DNA reads TGTGCCAGTAGTATACTCCCAGGACAGGGTACTGACGAGCAGTACTTC. Encoded protein: CASSILPGQGTDEQYF.

This rearrangement joins TRBV5-1 to TRBJ2-7; 13 bases are a match to TRBD2. V was pared by 5 bases and J by 2 bases, with 4 bases of the junction left unmatched. This CDR3 spans 15 amino acids. Germline V gives CDR1 SGHRS, CDR2 YFSETQ. The CDR3 region has the DNA TGCGCCAGCAGACGGGGGACTAGCGGGACCTACGAGCAGTACTTC. It encodes CASRRGTSGTYEQYF.

Written as DNA, the CDR3 is TGTGCCAGCAGCCTAGGGGGGGCGCGGGGCTATGGCTACACCTTC. It is translated as CASSLGGARGYGYTF. V and J are TRBV28 and TRBJ1-2, with D maybe TRBD1 (6 bases). The CDR3 has 15 amino acids. The V end was cut by 6 bases, the J end by 4 bases, with 18 bases between. Germline V CDR1 and CDR2: MDHEN, SYDVKM.

The chain recombines TRBV2 with TRBJ2-1; D perhaps matches TRBD1 (6 bases). V lost 10 bases to trimming and J lost 6 bases, with 13 bases between them. Germline-derived CDR1 and CDR2 are SNHLY and FYNNEI. The CDR3 has 12 amino acids. CDR3 nucleotides: TGTGCCACATACAGGGAACTCAATGAGCAGTTCTTC. This sequence encodes CATYRELNEQFF.

V and J are TRBV5-1 and TRBJ2-7; D tentatively reads TRBD1 or TRBD2 (7 bases each). V lost 4 bases and J lost 2, with 16 bases in between. The germline gives CDR1 SGHRS, CDR2 YFSETQ. The length of the CDR3 is 15 residues. In DNA form, the CDR3 reads TGCGCCAGCAGCCAGGGGGGGAGGGCCCCCTACGAGCAGTACTTC. Residues: CASSQGGRAPYEQYF. The whole variable domain, remainder taken from reference TRBV5-1 and TRBJ2-7, is KAGVTQTPRYLIKTRGQQVTLSCSPISGHRSVSWYQQTPGQGLQFLFEYFSETQRNKGNFPGRFSGRQFSNSRSEMNVSTLELGDSALYLCASSQGGRAPYEQYFGPGTRLTVT.

Written as DNA, the CDR3 is TGTGCCAGCAGCTCGGGACTAGCGAGGCAAGAGACCCAGTACTTC. This sequence encodes CASSSGLARQETQYF. The chain employs TRBV7-8 and TRBJ2-5; 10 bases map to TRBD2. The CDR3 extends over 15 amino acids. J gave up 2 bases and V 4 bases, and 4 bases lay outside the gene matches. The germline V gene encodes CDR1 SGHVS and CDR2 FQNEAQ.

The chain employs TRBV5-1 and TRBJ2-5, with D perhaps matching TRBD1 or TRBD2 (5 bases each). CDR1 is SGHRS, CDR2 YFSETQ, per germline. V gave up 0 bases and J gave up 5 bases, with 11 bases separating them. The CDR3 length is 14 residues. The CDR3 loop is CASSLVKGSETQYF. CDR3 nucleotide sequence: TGCGCCAGCAGCTTGGTAAAGGGGAGTGAGACCCAGTACTTC.

V usage is TRBV5-1 and J usage is TRBJ2-5; 7 nucleotides line up with TRBD2. Trimming removed 5 bases from V and 5 bases from J; junction bases left unmatched: 6. In germline, CDR1 is SGHRS, CDR2 YFSETQ. The CDR3 runs 13 residues. The CDR3 protein is CASSGGSFETQYF. The DNA for the CDR3 is TGCGCCAGCAGTGGCGGGAGCTTTGAGACCCAGTACTTC.